The sample holds a few counts of the clone carrying this TCR beta chain. What it binds is not known. Trimming pared 4 bases from V and 8 bases from J, leaving 3 bases between. CDR3 length: 10 amino acids. The data originate from a study of T cell repertoires in cytomegalovirus infection. Study context: Matching HLA type and CMV infection were both indicated by public TCR beta signatures.

Via MiXCR, TCRdb re-called the reads, giving one row per CDR3 protein. This sample has about 47,000 distinct CDR3 sequences, with 15% to 20% found just once. This material consisted of CD8+ T cells from cultured PBMCs, taken from culture after CMV antigen stimulation. This sequence joins TRBV12-3 or TRBV12-4 and TRBJ1-3; D ambiguous. This TCR came from a human donor in good health (CMV status not recorded). Some clones in this sample may be carry-over from other donors' samples. CDR3 amino acids: CASSYDTIYF. CDR3 DNA: TGTGCCAGCAGTTACGACACCATATATTTT.